The source of this T cell receptor (beta chain) is a study of blood T cell repertoires in COVID-19. Participant age was roughly 18 to 89 years, and participants resided in fewer than 25 US areas. Authors' processing steps: Reference gene primer amplification gave nucleated cell count estimates. TCRdb's copy holds only in-frame clones and misses some; the assay was immunoSEQ multiplex PCR. V, J and clone size were drawn from that table, and D and trimming were deduced from the DNA. The sample holds about 250,000 clones; about 90% are singletons and the top ten take about 6.3%. This clone was detected once. After removal of 4 bases from V and 4 bases from J, the junction contained 8 bases not matched to a gene. CDR1 is SGHTS and CDR2 is YDEGEE in the germline V gene. There are 15 residues in the CDR3.

Material for sequencing was PBMCs or T cells enriched from blood (not recorded which). J is TRBJ2-5 and V is TRBV5-8; 9 bases match TRBD1. This receptor was taken from a woman aged 25 to 45 with acute COVID-19. CDR3 sequence reads: CASSQGQGVGETQYF. CDR3 DNA sequence: TGTGCCAGCAGCCAGGGACAGGGCGTAGGAGAGACCCAGTACTTC. Drawing the rest from reference TRBV5-8 and TRBJ2-5, the complete variable domain is EAGVTQSPTHLIKTRGQQATLRCSPISGHTSVYWYQQALGLGLQFLLWYDEGEERNRGNFPPRFSGRQFPNYSSELNVNALELEDSALYLCASSQGQGVGETQYFGPGTRLLVL.